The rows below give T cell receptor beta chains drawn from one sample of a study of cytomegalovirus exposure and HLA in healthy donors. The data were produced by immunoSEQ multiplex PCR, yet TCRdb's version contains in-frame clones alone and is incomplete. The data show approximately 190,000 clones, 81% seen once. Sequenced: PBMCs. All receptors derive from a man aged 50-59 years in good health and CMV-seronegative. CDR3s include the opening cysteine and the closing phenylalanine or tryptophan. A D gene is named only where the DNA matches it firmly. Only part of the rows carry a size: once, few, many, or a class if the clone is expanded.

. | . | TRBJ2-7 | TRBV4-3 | CASGRFHGAYEQYF | TGCGCCAGCGGCCGATTCCATGGGGCTTACGAGCAGTACTTC
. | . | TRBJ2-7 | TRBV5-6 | CASSLALEDYEQYF | TGTGCCAGCAGCTTGGCACTAGAAGACTACGAGCAGTACTTC
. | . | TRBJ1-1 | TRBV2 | CASRRTDSSHEAFF | TGTGCCAGCCGCCGAACAGACAGCTCCCACGAAGCTTTCTTT
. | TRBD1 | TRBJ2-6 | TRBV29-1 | CSVVGQGTPGANVLTF | TGCAGCGTTGTGGGACAGGGTACCCCTGGGGCCAACGTCCTGACTTTC
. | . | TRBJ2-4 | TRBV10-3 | CAISNQGVFHF | TGTGCCATCAGTAACCAAGGGGTGTTCCACTTC
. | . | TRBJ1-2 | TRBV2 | CASRVLGGYTF | TGTGCCAGCAGGGTACTAGGGGGCTACACCTTC
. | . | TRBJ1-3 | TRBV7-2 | CASSLNPINSGNTIYF | TGTGCCAGCAGCTTAAATCCAATCAACTCTGGAAACACCATATATTTT
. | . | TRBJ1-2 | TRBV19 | CASSISLANGYTF | TGTGCCAGTAGTATATCCCTCGCTAATGGCTACACCTTC
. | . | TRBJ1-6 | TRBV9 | CASSVAQGNSPLHF | TGTGCCAGCAGCGTAGCCCAGGGGAATTCACCCCTCCACTTT
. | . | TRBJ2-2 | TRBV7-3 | CASSWGTMNTGELFF | TGTGCCAGCAGCTGGGGGACAATGAACACCGGGGAGCTGTTTTTT
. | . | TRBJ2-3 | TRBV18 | CASSPDRSTDTQYF | TGTGCCAGCTCACCAGACAGGAGCACAGATACGCAGTATTTT
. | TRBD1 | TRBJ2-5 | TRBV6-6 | CASSYPDREIEETQYF | TGTGCCAGCAGTTACCCGGACAGGGAGATAGAGGAGACCCAGTACTTC
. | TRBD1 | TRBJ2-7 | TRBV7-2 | CASSLTGVAYEQYF | TGTGCCAGCAGCTTAACAGGGGTTGCCTACGAGCAGTACTTC
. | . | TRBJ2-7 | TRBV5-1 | CASSLDWTAYEQYF | TGCGCCAGCAGCTTGGATTGGACAGCCTACGAGCAGTACTTC
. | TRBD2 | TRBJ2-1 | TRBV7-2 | CASSAGVEQFF | TGTGCCAGCAGCGCGGGAGTTGAGCAGTTCTTC
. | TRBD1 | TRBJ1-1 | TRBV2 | CASSLDRGTEAFF | TGTGCCAGCAGCTTAGACAGGGGCACTGAAGCTTTCTTT
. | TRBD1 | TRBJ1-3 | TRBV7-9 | CASSSRQGRGNTIYF | TGTGCCAGCAGCTCCAGACAGGGGAGGGGAAACACCATATATTTT
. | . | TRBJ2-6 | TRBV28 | CASRFDSSGANVLTF | TGTGCCAGCAGATTCGACAGCTCTGGGGCCAACGTCCTGACTTTC
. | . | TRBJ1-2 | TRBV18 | CASSPDSWADGYTF | TGTGCCAGCTCACCCGACAGTTGGGCCGACGGCTACACCTTC
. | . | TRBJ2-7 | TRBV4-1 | CASSHRGSYEQYF | TGCGCCAGCAGCCATAGGGGCTCCTACGAGCAGTACTTC
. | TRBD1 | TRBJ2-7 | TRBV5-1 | CASSFRDRGSQYF | TGCGCCAGCAGCTTTAGAGACAGGGGCTCGCAGTACTTC
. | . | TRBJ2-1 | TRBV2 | CASREDSHNEQFF | TGTGCCAGCAGGGAAGACAGCCACAATGAGCAGTTCTTC
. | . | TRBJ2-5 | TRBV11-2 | CASSLELRGTQYF | TGTGCCAGCAGCTTAGAACTCCGCGGGACCCAGTACTTC
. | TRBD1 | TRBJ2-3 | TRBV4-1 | CASSQETGDRYTDTQYF | TGCGCCAGCAGCCAAGAGACAGGGGATCGTTACACAGATACGCAGTATTTT
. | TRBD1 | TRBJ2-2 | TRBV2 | CASSGQGRGELFF | TGTGCCAGCAGTGGACAGGGACGCGGGGAGCTGTTTTTT
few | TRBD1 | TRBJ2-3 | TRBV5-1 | CASSLRGQGPTDTQYF | TGCGCCAGCAGCTTGAGGGGACAGGGACCAACAGATACGCAGTATTTT
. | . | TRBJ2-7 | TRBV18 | CASSDRGYSYEQYF | TGTGCCAGCTCTGACCGCGGGTACTCCTACGAGCAGTACTTC
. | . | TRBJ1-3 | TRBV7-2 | CASSLEPPRRSSGNTIYF | TGTGCCAGCAGCTTAGAGCCTCCGAGGAGGAGCTCTGGAAACACCATATATTTT
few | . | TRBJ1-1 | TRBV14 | CASSQLTGISSF | TGTGCCAGCAGCCAATTAACAGGGATTTCGAGTTTT
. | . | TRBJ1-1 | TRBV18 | CASSPPRTAGTEAFF | TGTGCCAGCTCACCTCCACGGACAGCCGGGACTGAAGCTTTCTTT
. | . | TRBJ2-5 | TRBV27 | CASTPADQETQYF | TGTGCCAGCACTCCCGCAGACCAAGAGACCCAGTACTTC
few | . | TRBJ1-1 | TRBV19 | CASSIVGGTEAFF | TGTGCCAGTAGTATAGTGGGGGGCACTGAAGCTTTCTTT
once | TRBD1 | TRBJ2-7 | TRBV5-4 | CASSFRQGKDEQYF | TGTGCCAGCAGCTTCCGACAGGGGAAGGACGAGCAGTACTTC
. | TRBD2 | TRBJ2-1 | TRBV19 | CASSGLAAISYNEQFF | TGTGCCAGTAGTGGACTAGCGGCCATATCCTACAATGAGCAGTTCTTC
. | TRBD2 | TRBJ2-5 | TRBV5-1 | CASSSRTSGGETQYF | TGCGCCAGCAGCTCGAGGACTAGCGGGGGTGAGACCCAGTACTTC
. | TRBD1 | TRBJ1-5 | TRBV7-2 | CASSLVGQGKQPQHF | TGTGCCAGCAGCTTAGTGGGACAGGGTAAACAGCCCCAGCATTTT
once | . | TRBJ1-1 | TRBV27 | CASSLEGDTEAFF | TGTGCCAGCAGTTTAGAGGGGGACACTGAAGCTTTCTTT
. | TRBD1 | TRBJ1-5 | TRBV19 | CASSTGQGSQPQHF | TGTGCCAGTAGTACCGGACAGGGGAGCCAGCCCCAGCATTTT
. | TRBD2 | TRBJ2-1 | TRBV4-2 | CASSRASGGDNEQFF | TGTGCCAGCAGCCGAGCTAGCGGGGGTGACAATGAGCAGTTCTTC
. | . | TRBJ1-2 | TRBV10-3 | CAISESGGRASGYTF | TGTGCCATCAGTGAGTCGGGGGGGCGGGCGAGTGGCTACACCTTC
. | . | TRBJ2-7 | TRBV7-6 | CASSSGPGLLSYEQYF | TGTGCCAGCAGCTCAGGGCCAGGACTACTCTCCTACGAGCAGTACTTC
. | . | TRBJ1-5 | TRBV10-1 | CASRRGGDSDGNQPQHF | TGCGCCAGCAGAAGGGGGGGTGACAGCGATGGCAATCAGCCCCAGCATTTT
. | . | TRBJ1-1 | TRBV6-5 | CASSYNGRVNTEAFF | TGTGCCAGCAGTTATAATGGCAGGGTGAACACTGAAGCTTTCTTT
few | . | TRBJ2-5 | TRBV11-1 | CASKPQTTYQETQYF | TGTGCCAGCAAACCACAGACCACCTACCAAGAGACCCAGTACTTC
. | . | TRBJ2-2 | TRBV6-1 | CAGAGRTNTGELFF | TGTGCCGGGGCGGGACGCACGAACACCGGGGAGCTGTTTTTT
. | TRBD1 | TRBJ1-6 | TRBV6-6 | CASSPRGDRVNSPLHF | TGTGCCAGCAGTCCTCGTGGGGACAGGGTAAATTCACCCCTCCACTTT
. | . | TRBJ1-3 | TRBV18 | CASSRSAAPGNTIYF | TGTGCCAGCTCCCGGTCAGCGGCTCCTGGAAACACCATATATTTT
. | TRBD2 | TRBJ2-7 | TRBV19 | CASSVVASGGSYEQYF | TGTGCCAGTAGTGTAGTGGCTAGCGGGGGATCCTACGAGCAGTACTTC
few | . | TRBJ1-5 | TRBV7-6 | CASSLVTGDQPQHF | TGTGCCAGCAGCTTAGTGACCGGGGATCAGCCCCAGCATTTT
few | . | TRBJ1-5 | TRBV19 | CASRVMGGNQPQHF | TGTGCCAGTAGGGTTATGGGAGGCAATCAGCCCCAGCATTTT
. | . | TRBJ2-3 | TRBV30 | CAWDFADTQYF | TGTGCCTGGGACTTTGCAGATACGCAGTATTTT